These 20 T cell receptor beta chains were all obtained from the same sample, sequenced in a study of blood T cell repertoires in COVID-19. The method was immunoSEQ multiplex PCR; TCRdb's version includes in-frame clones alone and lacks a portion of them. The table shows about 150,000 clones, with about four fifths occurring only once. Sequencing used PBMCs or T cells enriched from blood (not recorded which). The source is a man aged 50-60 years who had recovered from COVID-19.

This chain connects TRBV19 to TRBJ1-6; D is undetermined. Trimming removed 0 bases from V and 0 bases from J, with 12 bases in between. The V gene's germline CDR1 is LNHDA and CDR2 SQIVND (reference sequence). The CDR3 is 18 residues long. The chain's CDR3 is CASSIEGRRSSYNSPLHF. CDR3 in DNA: TGTGCCAGTAGTATAGAAGGCAGGAGGAGCTCCTATAATTCACCCCTCCACTTT.

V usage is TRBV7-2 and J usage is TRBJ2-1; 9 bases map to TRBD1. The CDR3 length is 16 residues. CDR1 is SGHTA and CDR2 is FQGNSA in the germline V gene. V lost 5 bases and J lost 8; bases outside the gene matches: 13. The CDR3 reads CASSQSGGQGADEQFF. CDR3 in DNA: TGTGCCAGCAGCCAGTCGGGGGGACAGGGTGCCGATGAGCAGTTCTTC.

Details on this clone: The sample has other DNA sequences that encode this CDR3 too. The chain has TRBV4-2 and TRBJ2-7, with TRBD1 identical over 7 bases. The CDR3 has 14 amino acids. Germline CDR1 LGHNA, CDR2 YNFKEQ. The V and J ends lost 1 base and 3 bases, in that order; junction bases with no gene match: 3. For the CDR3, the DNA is TGTGCCAGCAGCCAAGGGCAGGGGGACTACGAGCAGTACTTC. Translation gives CASSQGQGDYEQYF.

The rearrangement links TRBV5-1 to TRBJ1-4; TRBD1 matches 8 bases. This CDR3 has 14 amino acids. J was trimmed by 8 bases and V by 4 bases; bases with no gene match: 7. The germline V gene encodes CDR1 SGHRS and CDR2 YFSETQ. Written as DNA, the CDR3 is TGCGCCAGCAGCCGAATGGGACAGGACGAAAAACTGTTTTTT. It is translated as CASSRMGQDEKLFF.

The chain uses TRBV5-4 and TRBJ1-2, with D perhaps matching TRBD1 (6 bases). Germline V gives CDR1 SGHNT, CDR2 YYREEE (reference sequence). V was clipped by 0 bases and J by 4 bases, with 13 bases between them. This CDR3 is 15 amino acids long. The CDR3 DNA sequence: TGTGCCAGCAGCTTGGAAGGCACAGGGTTCTATGGCTACACCTTC. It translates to CASSLEGTGFYGYTF. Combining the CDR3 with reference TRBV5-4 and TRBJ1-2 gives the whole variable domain ETGVTQSPTHLIKTRGQQVTLRCSSQSGHNTVSWYQQALGQGPQFIFQYYREEENGRGNFPPRFSGLQFPNYSSELNVNALELDDSALYLCASSLEGTGFYGYTFGSGTRLTVV.

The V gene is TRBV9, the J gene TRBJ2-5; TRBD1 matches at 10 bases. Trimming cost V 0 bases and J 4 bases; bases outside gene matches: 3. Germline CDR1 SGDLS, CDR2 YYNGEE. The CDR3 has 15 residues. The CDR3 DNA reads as TGTGCCAGCAGCGTAGGGACAGGGGGAGGAGAGACCCAGTACTTC. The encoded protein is CASSVGTGGGETQYF. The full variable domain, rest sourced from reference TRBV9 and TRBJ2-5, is DSGVTQTPKHLITATGQRVTLRCSPRSGDLSVYWYQQSLDQGLQFLIQYYNGEERAKGNILERFSAQQFPDLHSELNLSSLELGDSALYFCASSVGTGGGETQYFGPGTRLLVL.

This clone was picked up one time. CDR3 sequence reads: CASSLRTGGMNTEAFF. The CDR3 DNA sequence: TGCGCCAGCAGCTTGAGGACAGGGGGTATGAACACTGAAGCTTTCTTT. This sequence joins TRBV5-1 and TRBJ1-1, with 10 bases that match TRBD1. This CDR3 is 16 amino acids long. V trimming: 1 base; J trimming: 0 bases; junction bases outside the gene matches: 3. Germline CDR1 and CDR2: SGHRS and YFSETQ.

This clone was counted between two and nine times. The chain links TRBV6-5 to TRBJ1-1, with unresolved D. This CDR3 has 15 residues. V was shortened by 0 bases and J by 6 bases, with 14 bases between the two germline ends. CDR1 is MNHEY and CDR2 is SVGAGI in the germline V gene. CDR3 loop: CASSYSRPTLAEAFF. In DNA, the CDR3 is TGTGCCAGCAGTTACTCGAGGCCCACCCTGGCTGAAGCTTTCTTT.

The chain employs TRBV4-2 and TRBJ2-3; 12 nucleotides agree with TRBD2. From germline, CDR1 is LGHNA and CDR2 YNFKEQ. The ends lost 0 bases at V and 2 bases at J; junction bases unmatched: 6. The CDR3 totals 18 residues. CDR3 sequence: CASSQDRLAGETTDTQYF. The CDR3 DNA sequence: TGTGCCAGCAGCCAAGACCGACTAGCGGGGGAAACCACAGATACGCAGTATTTT.

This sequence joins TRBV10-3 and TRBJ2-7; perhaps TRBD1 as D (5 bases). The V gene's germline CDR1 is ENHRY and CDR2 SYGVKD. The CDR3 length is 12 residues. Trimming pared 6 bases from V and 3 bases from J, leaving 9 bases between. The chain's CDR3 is CAIRQEHYEQYF. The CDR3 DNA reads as TGTGCCATCAGACAGGAACACTACGAGCAGTACTTC.

CDR3: CASSYDISGNTIYF. CDR3 DNA sequence: TGTGCCAGCAGTTACGACATCTCTGGAAACACCATATATTTT. This sequence joins TRBV6-5 and TRBJ1-3; D call uncertain. This CDR3 is 14 amino acids long. V was trimmed by 2 bases and J by 0 bases, leaving 5 bases between them. From germline, CDR1 is MNHEY and CDR2 SVGAGI.

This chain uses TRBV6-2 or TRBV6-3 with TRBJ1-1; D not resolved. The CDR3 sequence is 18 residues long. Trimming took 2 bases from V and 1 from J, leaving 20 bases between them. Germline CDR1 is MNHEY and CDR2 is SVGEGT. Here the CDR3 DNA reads TGTGCCAGCAGTTACACCCTCCGCGGTGGCTGGCCGAACACTGAAGCTTTCTTT. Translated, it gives CASSYTLRGGWPNTEAFF.

The CDR3 loop is CASSMQGGLRTEAFF. DNA for the CDR3: TGTGCCAGTAGTATGCAGGGCGGATTGCGGACTGAAGCTTTCTTT. The rearrangement uses TRBV19 and TRBJ1-1, with a weak D call TRBD1 (5 bases). CDR3 length: 15 amino acids. Per germline, CDR1 LNHDA and CDR2 SQIVND (reference sequence). The germline V and J ends were trimmed by 3 bases and 5 bases, with 16 bases remaining between them.

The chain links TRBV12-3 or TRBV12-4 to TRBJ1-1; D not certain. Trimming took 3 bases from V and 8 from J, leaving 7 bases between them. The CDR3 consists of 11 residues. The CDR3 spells CASSLSVEAFF. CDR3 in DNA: TGTGCCAGCAGTTTGTCTGTGGAAGCTTTCTTT.

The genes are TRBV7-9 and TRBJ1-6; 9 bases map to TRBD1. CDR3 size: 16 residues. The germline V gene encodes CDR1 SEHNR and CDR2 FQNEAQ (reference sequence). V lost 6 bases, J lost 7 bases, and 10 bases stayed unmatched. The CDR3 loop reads CASRSGTGPSNSPLHF. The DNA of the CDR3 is TGTGCCAGCAGATCCGGGACAGGGCCCTCCAATTCACCCCTCCACTTT.

CDR3 in amino acids: CASSLGAGGNEQYF. As DNA, the CDR3 is TGTGCCAGCAGTTTAGGAGCAGGGGGCAACGAGCAGTACTTC. The chain carries TRBV28 and TRBJ2-7, with 8 bases fitting TRBD1. In germline, CDR1 is MDHEN, CDR2 SYDVKM. Unmatched junction bases numbered 5, after V lost 2 bases and J lost 5 bases. The CDR3 consists of 14 residues.

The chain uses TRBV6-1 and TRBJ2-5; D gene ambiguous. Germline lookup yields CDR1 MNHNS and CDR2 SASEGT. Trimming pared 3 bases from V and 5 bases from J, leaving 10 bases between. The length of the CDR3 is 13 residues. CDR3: CASSEVVRETQYF. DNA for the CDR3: TGTGCCAGCAGTGAGGTGGTCCGGGAGACCCAGTACTTC.

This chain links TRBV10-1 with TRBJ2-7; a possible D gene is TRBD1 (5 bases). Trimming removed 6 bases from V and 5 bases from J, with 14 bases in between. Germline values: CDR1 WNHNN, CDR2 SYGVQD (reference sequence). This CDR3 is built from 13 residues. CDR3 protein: CASSQGLLDEQYF. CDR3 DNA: TGCGCCAGCAGCCAGGGATTGTTGGACGAGCAGTACTTC.

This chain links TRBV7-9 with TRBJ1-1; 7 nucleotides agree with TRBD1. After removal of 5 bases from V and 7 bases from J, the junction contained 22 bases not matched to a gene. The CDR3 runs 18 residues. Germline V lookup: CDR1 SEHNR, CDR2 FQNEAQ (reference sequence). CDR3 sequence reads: CASSPLYWQRGQLFEAFF. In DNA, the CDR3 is TGTGCCAGCAGCCCCCTTTACTGGCAAAGGGGGCAGTTGTTTGAAGCTTTCTTT.

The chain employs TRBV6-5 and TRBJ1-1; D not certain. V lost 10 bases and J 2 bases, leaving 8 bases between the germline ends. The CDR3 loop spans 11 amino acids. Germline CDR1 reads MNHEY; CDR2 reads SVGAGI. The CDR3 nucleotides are TGTGCCACCACAGCTAACACTGAAGCTTTCTTT. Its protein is CATTANTEAFF.